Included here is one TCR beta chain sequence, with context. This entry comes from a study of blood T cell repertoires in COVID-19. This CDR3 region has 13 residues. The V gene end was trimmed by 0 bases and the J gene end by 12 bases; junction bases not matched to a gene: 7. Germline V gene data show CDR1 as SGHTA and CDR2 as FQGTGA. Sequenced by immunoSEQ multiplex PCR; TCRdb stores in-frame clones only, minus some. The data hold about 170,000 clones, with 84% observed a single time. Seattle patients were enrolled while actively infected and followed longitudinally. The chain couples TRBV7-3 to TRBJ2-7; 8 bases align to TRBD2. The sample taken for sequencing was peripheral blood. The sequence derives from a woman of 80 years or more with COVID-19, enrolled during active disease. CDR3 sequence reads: CASSLTSGTRLYF. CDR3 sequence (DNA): TGTGCCAGCAGCTTAACATCCGGGACTAGGCTGTACTTC. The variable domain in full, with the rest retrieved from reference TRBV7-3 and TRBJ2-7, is GAGVSQTPSNKVTEKGKYVELRCDPISGHTALYWYRQSLGQGPEFLIYFQGTGAADDSGLPNDRFFAVRPEGSVSTLKIQRTERGDSAVYLCASSLTSGTRLYFGPGTRLTVT.